This T cell receptor beta chain was found in a study of blood T cell repertoires in COVID-19 (TCRdb year 2020). Study-wide context: The collaborator samples originated in the United States, Italy and Spain and spanned the acute and convalescent phases of COVID-19. Samples were obtained from the ongoing ImmuneRACE study (first 160 participants) and from 1,254 subjects provided by 6 global collaborators. The sample metadata nearly always contained a de-identified subject ID, COVID-19 status, age in years and sex. The material from the prospective study consisted of cDNA or gDNA derived from T cells, B-cell-depleted T cells, or PBMCs. Where available, HLA class I and class II types were taken from metadata supplied by the sample provider and were not determined by assay-based typing. The repertoires were made available in a free public database intended to serve as a resource for research on the immune response to SARS-CoV-2. The dataset comprised deeply sampled blood TCRbeta repertoires from subjects exposed to, actively infected with, or recovered from COVID-19.

The paper as a whole reports these results and caveats: How much clinical and demographic metadata was included differed by source and by participant, and the metadata was provided uncurated.

The immunoSEQ Assay, a bias-controlled multiplex PCR, was used to amplify TCRbeta CDR3 regions from genomic DNA. Concerning the study's data processing: Nucleated cell counts per sample were estimated from amplification of reference gene primers within the assay. To quantify the absolute abundance of each unique TCRbeta CDR3 rearrangement, sequence reads were collapsed and filtered. For each sample, productive Simpson clonality was calculated by taking the square root of Simpson's diversity index across productive rearrangements. Held by TCRdb, this immuneACCESS table contains in-frame sequences only and omits some clones. Under half of the omission traces to an unresolved V gene where checked; the cause of the rest is unknown. The D gene and trimming were derived from the DNA, and the V and J assignments and clone size from that table. The sample table contains approximately 60,000 clones; only one count was recorded for over 75% of them. 18% of the sample goes to the ten largest clones.

Details on this clone: The antigen this receptor binds is unknown. Base qualities are not recorded, but no much larger clone differs from it by a single base.

The collaborating institutions used their own protocols to collect whole blood in K2EDTA tubes. For TCRbeta analysis, collaborator samples were shipped as frozen whole blood, as isolated PBMCs, or as DNA extracted from either sample type. Sequenced: peripheral blood. This receptor was taken from a man aged 55 to 69 with acute or convalescent COVID-19.

CDR3 loop: CATSRDGPGRASYEQYF. The DNA is as follows: TGTGCCACCAGCAGAGATGGGCCCGGCAGGGCCTCCTACGAGCAGTACTTC. The chain joins TRBV15 to TRBJ2-7; TRBD1 might be the D gene, on 5 matching bases. CDR1 and CDR2 were assigned from the germline V gene (reference sequence) as LNHNV and YYDKDF. V and J are truncated by 0 bases and 0 bases respectively, leaving an intervening sequence of 15 bases. The CDR3 spans 17 residues, from the cysteine through the phenylalanine. The kept DNA is CDR3 alone, 51 bases in frame from the first base. Reference TRBV15 and TRBJ2-7 proteins supply the regions before and after the CDR3; the full variable domain is: DAMVIQNPRYQVTQFGKPVTLSCSQTLNHNVMYWYQQKSSQAPKLLFHYYDKDFNNEADTPDNFQSRRPNTSFCFLDIRSPGLGDTAMYLCATSRDGPGRASYEQYFGPGTRLTVT.